This T cell receptor (beta chain) was obtained from a study of blood T cells in healthy people across ages. Remarks on this clonotype: What it binds is unknown.

The study recruited healthy Caucasian donors from Russia who were aged roughly 6 to 95. Germline assignment: CDR1 SNHLY and CDR2 FYNNEI. CDR3 size: 14 residues. Between the trimmed V and J ends, which lost 7 bases and 5 bases, there was a span of 18 bases. Together with a sample-barcoded 5' primer, a J-beta primer mix was included in a second PCR lasting roughly 6 to 12 cycles. TCRdb ran MiXCR on the 5' RACE reads and lists one entry per CDR3 protein. Seen here are over a million distinct CDR3 sequences, roughly 45% observed once, and the top ten hold 15% to 20%. Study observations and caveats: Across the age range, TCR beta diversity per million T cells fell in a roughly linear way. When one million T cells were used, diversity estimates were thought to be underestimates.

This chain connects TRBV2 to TRBJ2-7, with a possible D match to TRBD1 (6 bases). This receptor was identified in a woman aged 60-75 years in good health. Sequenced input: blood. CDR3 sequence reads: CASTNPTGSHEQYF. DNA for the CDR3: TGTGCCAGCACCAACCCCACAGGGAGCCACGAGCAGTACTTC.